This TCR beta chain was captured in a study of T-cell reconstitution after alpha-beta-depleted transplantation in children. Study-wide results and limits: T-cell counts and diversity were attributed mostly to newly produced T cells one year after transplant. Certain patients had high TCRbeta diversity at day 60, and it came from recipient T cells and thymic progenitors that survived. Reports say that about two months after transplant, the alpha-beta T cells came out of several hundred graft clones that had expanded.

Comment on this clonotype: The antigen is unknown.

This CDR3 is 15 amino acids long. Trimming took 3 bases from V and 0 from J, leaving 12 bases between them. CDR1 is MNHEY, CDR2 SMNVEV, per germline (reference sequence). TCRbeta library preparation incorporated unique molecular identifiers. TCRdb used MiXCR to reprocess the PCR reads, holding one entry per CDR3 protein. The profile covers approximately 350,000 distinct CDR3 sequences, with around 16% appearing a single time and around two fifths taken by the ten largest. The chain recombines TRBV27 with TRBJ2-7, with D possibly matching TRBD2 (6 bases). Here the sequenced sample was PBMCs, mostly from graft donor cells, taken 360 days after TCRalphabeta/CD19-depleted stem cell transplant. The receptor was isolated from a male patient under 10 years old who had a stem cell transplant for acute lymphoblastic leukemia, so the T cells may come from the graft donor. CDR3 bases: TGTGCCAGCAGTTTGAGGCTAGCGAACTCCTACGAGCAGTACTTC. Residues: CASSLRLANSYEQYF.